The present entry profiles one T cell receptor beta chain with its context. This receptor's antigen is unknown. Per-nucleotide qualities are absent, and no much larger clonotype sits a single base away. The data derive from a study of cytomegalovirus exposure and HLA in healthy donors (dated by TCRdb to 2017 to 2019). Broadly, across the study: According to an earlier analysis of several hundred of the donors, about 190 million T cells yielded over 100 million unique TCR beta sequences and about 300 Gb of sequence data. An early release that covered several hundred HLA-typed donors contained approximately 300 gigabases of sequencing data and 70 million to 100 million unique TCR sequences. Of the 350 to 450 genotyped donors, roughly 76% were placed in the genetic ancestry cluster associated with self-reported Caucasian donors. The study aimed to test whether cataloging public T cell receptors could reveal signatures of past pathogen exposure. The T cell repertoires of several hundred subjects were profiled by immunosequencing and related to cytomegalovirus serostatus. Along with the approximately 620-subject first cohort, a separate validation cohort of over 90 different subjects was used. To predict cytomegalovirus infection status, the study brought together high-throughput TCR immunosequencing, statistical association of individual TCRs with disease status, and machine learning. To study patterns of TCR occurrence, a later analysis re-analyzed previously published TCR beta repertoires from hundreds of donors and added high-resolution HLA genotyping. In the later analysis, no new phenotypic data were used to find candidate immune exposures; instead, reliance was placed on TCR beta sequences and their occurrence across donors. In an earlier analysis of roughly 540 of the donors, high-throughput TCR beta sequencing was used to judge whether each TCR beta V gene segment behaved as functional or pseudogenic. Donor age, sex, ethnicity and CMV serostatus were compiled together with the repertoire data. Genome-wide SNP genotypes for about three fifths of the roughly 670 donors were used in a later genetic analysis, which treated that subset as a discovery cohort. All discovery cohort repertoires had been generated on a single sequencing platform. HLA typing included class I and class II loci at four-digit resolution. Typing coverage differed by locus: A, B, C, DRB1 and DQB1 were typed in roughly 620-640 donors, DQA1 in around 500, DPA1 in around 600, and DPB1 in roughly 450. About 5 DR-DQ haplotypes were handled as single units for association and clustering, since linkage in the cohort was strong. Across some 400 genotyped donors of the cohort, an average of roughly 200,000 unique TCR beta nucleotide sequences per donor were sequenced, and roughly 20% of those sequences were non-productive.

Sequences ENHRY (CDR1) and SYGVKD (CDR2) are obtained from the germline V gene. There are 14 amino acids in the CDR3, from cysteine to phenylalanine inclusive. Of the read, only the CDR3 DNA is kept; its 42 bases are in frame from base 1. Relative to germline, V is missing 11 bases and J is missing 8 bases, with 17 bases of the junction outside any gene match. Library preparation used the immunoSEQ multiplex PCR assay. For the multiplex PCR, a mixture combining 60 forward primers for TCR Vbeta segments and 13 reverse primers for TCR Jbeta segments was used. The CDR3 region of rearranged TCR beta genes was amplified from genomic DNA with a multiplex PCR assay. The Illumina HiSeq System was used to sequence the amplified TCR beta libraries as 87-base-pair reads. The original pipeline was this. Across the roughly 700 repertoires, a later analysis counted some 80 million unique TCR beta chains, 9 million to 14 million of which were shared by at least two donors. A nearest-neighbor algorithm error-corrected the raw reads and collapsed the reads into unique sequences, merging closely related sequences to remove PCR and sequencing errors. Alignment of CDR3 sequences to IMGT reference sequences was used to assign V, D and J gene segments. For a sequence to be retained, a match of at least six nucleotides was required to both a V gene segment and a J gene segment. Rearrangements were classified as productive when the CDR3 lacked stop codons and remained in frame with V and J, and all other rearrangements were classified as non-productive. Following IMGT convention, CDR3 was defined as the stretch from the second conserved V-encoded cysteine to the conserved J-encoded phenylalanine. The earlier analysis of a few hundred of the donors excluded any sequence lacking an unambiguous match to a single V gene segment. An earlier analysis of 587 of the donors classified V segments as functional when productive rearrangements were above 56.7% and as segregating when the standard deviation between donors was above 5%. A statistical classification framework was developed to diagnose cytomegalovirus status using the catalog of TCR beta chain sequences. In a later analysis, TCR nucleotide sequences were compared against IMGT/GENE-DB human TR gene sequences so that V and J genes could be assigned. In a later analysis, CDR3 sequences and most-parsimonious VDJ recombination scenarios were assigned using the TCRdist pipeline. In a later analysis, each TCR beta chain was defined by its CDR3 amino acid sequence together with its V-gene family, and reads lacking a unique V-gene family were excluded. To address suspected cross-contamination and a sequencing artifact, a later analysis removed over 500 highly shared, low-generation-probability nucleotide sequences. In a later analysis, a clonal expansion index was calculated for each public chain from normalized within-repertoire ranks of inferred template counts. In a later analysis, generation probabilities were computed with a VDJ recombination model fitted to out-of-frame rearrangements, and the resulting probabilities were checked against IGoR. Hypergeometric tests were used in a later analysis to score TCR-TCR, TCR-HLA and TCR-CMV co-occurrence, with a repertoire-size bias correction applied to the TCR pairs. False discovery rates were estimated in a later analysis by permuting HLA or CMV assignments 20 times. In a later analysis, co-occurring TCRs were grouped using DBSCAN, with TCRdist sequence similarity added in when clustering inside HLA-allele-positive subsets. Repertoires with fewer than 30,000 or more than 120,000 public chains, plus five repertoires with anomalous nucleotide sharing, were excluded from co-occurrence clustering. TCRdb limited this immuneACCESS table to in-frame rearrangements with V and J called. A share of clones is missing; checked studies link under half to unresolved V genes, and the rest is unexplained. V, J and clone size are those of that table, while D and trimming were read from the DNA. The sample table records over 150,000 clones; over 70% of these occur just once. The ten top clones hold roughly 2.8% of the sample.

The research as a whole found: Across donors, most TCR sequences were observed very rarely, whereas some public TCRs were present in many individuals. Sequencing depth was assumed to be roughly uniform across donors in the presence/absence analyses, though that assumption may not hold. A further reported finding was that TCR beta sequences accurately predicted the HLA-A and HLA-B alleles for most subjects in the first cohort. An association between a missense DCLRE1C variant and V-gene and J-gene trimming of TCR beta chains was found in a later genetic analysis and replicated in an independent cohort. The 87-base-pair reads could not distinguish some IMGT-functional V segments, including TRBV6-2 and TRBV6-3, so those segments were excluded. According to the authors, the approach could potentially be generalized to other disease states and immunological phenotypes. This cohort had only TCR beta chains sequenced, and the lack of alpha or paired-chain data limited which features could be detected. Compared with equally common non-associated chains, HLA-associated TCR beta chains in a later analysis were more clonally expanded and had lower generation probabilities. In a later analysis, the rate of TCR association differed among HLA loci, with DRB1 alleles having the most associated TCRs and HLA-C alleles having the fewest. At a false discovery rate of 0.05, a later analysis linked about 17,000 TCR beta sequences to specific HLA alleles. According to a later analysis, parvovirus B19, influenza, CMV and Epstein-Barr virus appeared linked to several top co-occurrence clusters. In the study, some 180 TCR beta chains were listed as associated with cytomegalovirus. A cluster of highly shared sequence variants was judged likely to be a technical artifact of the sequencing pipeline. CMV serostatus was the only immune exposure information available for the cohort. The earlier analysis of 450 to 700 of the donors excluded roughly 16 rarely observed V segments, including chromosome 9 orphons, because counts were too low. When HLA alleles, especially DR and DQ, strongly co-occurred, attributing TCR associations to individual alleles was difficult. In vitro tests confirmed that a few of the cytomegalovirus-associated TCR beta chains recognize cytomegalovirus antigens. Broadly in line with IMGT annotations, most TCR beta V segments showed up in productive rearrangements about 87% or about 30% of the time in an earlier analysis of some 590 of the donors. Linkage disequilibrium might explain the correlated functional status among segregating V segments, but an unknown experimental factor could not be excluded. The classifier was reported to diagnose cytomegalovirus status with high specificity and sensitivity in both the original cohort and the validation cohort. Because HLA typing was unavailable for some donors at each locus, only the typed subset was used in association tests. A later genetic analysis reported fewer N-insertions in productive TCRs among donors in an Asian-associated ancestry cluster than the roughly 700-donor mean. Most CMV-associated TCR beta chains appeared to be HLA-restricted in a later analysis, and the HLA associations seemed to be driven largely by CMV exposure.

The cohort consisted of more than 650 healthy bone marrow donors. At the time of sampling, all cohort members were nominally healthy, though unrecorded immune exposures were likely present. The donor tested CMV seronegative, placing the donor among the 300 to 400 seronegative members of the cohort. A peripheral blood sample was provided by each donor, and peripheral blood mononuclear cells were used for TCR beta sequencing. Genomic DNA extraction from the blood cell samples was performed with the Qiagen DNeasy Blood Extraction Kit. Material for sequencing was PBMCs. Here the chain combines TRBV10-3 and TRBJ1-2, with TRBD1 identical over 7 junction bases. The TCR was taken from a male donor in good health and CMV-seronegative. The bases are TGTGCCCTCTCAGGCGGGACAGCCACTTCGGGCTACACCTTC. It specifies CALSGGTATSGYTF.